This T cell receptor (beta chain) was captured in a study of chemoradiotherapy in HPV16-positive cancers. Study as a whole: Candidate HPV-specific clones and shared TCR motifs came from two HPV16-positive patients. Findings and caveats of the study: The functional HPV-specific definition rests on just a couple of HPV16-positive patients. During treatment, candidate HPV-specific clones and E7-related motifs expanded in tumor.

In the case of this clone: Its antigen is unidentified.

This table comes from immunoSEQ multiplex PCR, and its TCRdb copy is limited to in-frame clones, with some not included. The sample lists about 3,500 clones; over 70% were seen once. This CDR3 region has 16 residues. From germline, CDR1 is GTSNPN and CDR2 SVGIG (reference sequence). The trim removed 4 bases at V and 4 bases at J, leaving 15 bases unmatched. This specimen consisted of tumor tissue, obtained from a patient who underwent chemoradiotherapy. This receptor was taken from a human donor with HPV-associated anogenital cancer. The gene calls are TRBV30 and TRBJ2-5, with TRBD1 identical over 7 bases. The CDR3 loop reads CAWNHGSGGRGETQYF. Written as DNA, the CDR3 is TGTGCCTGGAATCATGGATCAGGGGGAAGGGGAGAGACCCAGTACTTC.